This TCR beta chain was retrieved from a study of vaccination effects on CD4 cells after COVID-19. Study as a whole: All study participants received two doses of BNT162b2 or mRNA-1273 vaccine. General study findings and limits: Recruitment yielded few convalescent patients, and the study had no early post-infection timepoints. Only 1 of 255 vaccine-induced clones from healthy vaccinees cross-reacted with common cold coronaviruses.

CDR3 length equals 13 residues. J was trimmed by 4 bases and V by 1 base; bases with no gene match: 0. Germline-derived CDR1 and CDR2 are LGHDT and YNNKEL (reference sequence). Within the ViraFEST assay, antigen-specific CD4+ T cells underwent expansion with viral peptide pools prior to sequencing. Researchers isolated CD4+ T cells once less than 13 days of culture had elapsed. No vaccinee had earlier SARS-CoV-2 infection, and nucleocapsid antibodies were negative. The sample holds a few counts of this clone. Its specificity is not known. Assay used: immunoSEQ multiplex PCR; TCRdb lists only in-frame clones, some missing. The data contain roughly 19,000 clones, roughly 78% of them singletons.

The sequence derives from a human donor who received a COVID-19 vaccine. V gene TRBV3-1 (or the pseudogene TRBV3-2) combines with J gene TRBJ1-1; TRBD1 matches at 7 bases. The source was CD4+ T cells from PBMCs cultured with HCoV-NL63 spike peptides, collected before COVID-19 vaccination. CDR3 amino acids: CASSQAGGTEAFF. CDR3 nucleotide sequence: TGTGCCAGCAGCCAAGCAGGGGGCACTGAAGCTTTCTTT.